This T cell receptor beta chain was documented in a study of T cells in Graves' hyperthyroidism and ophthalmopathy. This clonotype has only one observation. This CDR3 spans 14 amino acids. V lost 5 bases to trimming and J lost 5 bases, with 16 bases between them. Germline CDR1 is SGHTA and CDR2 is FQGNSA. TCR beta CDR3 region amplification was performed from RNA transcripts. Researchers ran a first-round RT-PCR on the TCR CDR3 using the HTBI primer set. Using its own MiXCR run on the multiplex PCR reads, TCRdb lists one record per CDR3 protein. Among fewer than 300,000 distinct CDR3 sequences listed, around 25% were seen once. Clinical symptoms, serum thyroxine and TRAb, thyroid ultrasound and orbital computed tomography were used for the diagnoses.

The TCR originated in a middle-aged man with Graves' hyperthyroidism that later progressed to Graves' ophthalmopathy. Source material: blood. This chain joins TRBV7-2 and TRBJ2-7, with a weak D call TRBD2 (5 bases). This CDR3 is CASSPSSGSDEQYF. DNA for the CDR3: TGTGCCAGCAGCCCCAGTTCTGGGAGCGACGAGCAGTACTTC.